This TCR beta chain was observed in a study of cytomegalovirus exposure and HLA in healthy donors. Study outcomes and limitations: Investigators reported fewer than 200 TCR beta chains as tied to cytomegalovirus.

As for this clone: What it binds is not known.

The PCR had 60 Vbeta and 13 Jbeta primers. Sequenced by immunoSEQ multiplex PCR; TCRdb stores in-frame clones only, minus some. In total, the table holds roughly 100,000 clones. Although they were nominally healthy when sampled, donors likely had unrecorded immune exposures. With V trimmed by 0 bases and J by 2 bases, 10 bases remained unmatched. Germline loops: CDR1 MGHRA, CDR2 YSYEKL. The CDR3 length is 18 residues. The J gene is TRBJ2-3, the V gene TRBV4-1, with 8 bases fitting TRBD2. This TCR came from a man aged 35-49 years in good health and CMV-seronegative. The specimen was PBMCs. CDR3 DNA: TGCGCCAGCAGCCAAGACGGGGGGGCGGGGAGGATCACAGATACGCAGTATTTT. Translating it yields CASSQDGGAGRITDTQYF.